The 26 T cell receptor beta chains below were found in one sample sequenced in a study of early T cells in non-severe SARS-CoV-2 infection. TCRdb reprocessed the 5' RACE reads via MiXCR and lists one record per CDR3 protein. The repertoire holds some 55,000 distinct CDR3 sequences, around an eighth seen once, with approximately 2.9% in the top ten. Sequenced: whole blood. The origin of the receptors is an adult who was a healthcare worker with PCR-confirmed SARS-CoV-2 infection or an uninfected control (not recorded which).

This clonotype showed up many times. The chain has TRBV30 and TRBJ2-5; 12 bases are a match to TRBD2. This CDR3 region has 15 residues. CDR1 is GTSNPN and CDR2 is SVGIG in the germline V gene (reference sequence). Unmatched junction bases numbered 9, after V lost 1 base and J lost 9 bases. This CDR3 is CAWSEPRLAGVPQYF. The CDR3 DNA is TGTGCCTGGAGTGAACCCCGACTAGCGGGAGTGCCCCAGTACTTC.

This clonotype was seen at least ten times. The genes are TRBV14 and TRBJ2-1; the match to TRBD2 covers 13 bases. Germline trimming cut 4 bases from V and 7 bases from J; bases unmatched to any gene: 7. Germline loops: CDR1 SGHDN, CDR2 FVKESK. The CDR3 length is 16 residues. In DNA form, the CDR3 reads TGTGCCAGCAGCCGCCCGGGACTAGCGGGAAGGAATGAGCAGTTCTTC. This encodes CASSRPGLAGRNEQFF.

This clonotype was counted a few times. The genes are TRBV28 and TRBJ1-5; 7 bases are a match to TRBD1. The CDR3 contains 16 residues. V shed 5 bases and J 4 bases; nucleotides not matched to a gene: 11. Germline lookup yields CDR1 MDHEN and CDR2 SYDVKM. CDR3 DNA: TGTGCCAGCAGTCTTCGGACAGGACTATCGAATCAGCCCCAGCATTTT. This encodes CASSLRTGLSNQPQHF.

The CDR3 sequence is CASSHDSRYGYTF. CDR3 nucleotides: TGCGCCAGCAGCCATGACAGTCGCTATGGCTACACCTTC. This chain links TRBV5-1 with TRBJ1-2; D might be TRBD1 (5 bases). Germline V gene data show CDR1 as SGHRS and CDR2 as YFSETQ. CDR3 length: 13 amino acids. V was shortened by 4 bases and J by 4 bases, with 11 bases between the two germline ends. Drawing the rest from reference TRBV5-1 and TRBJ1-2, the complete variable domain is KAGVTQTPRYLIKTRGQQVTLSCSPISGHRSVSWYQQTPGQGLQFLFEYFSETQRNKGNFPGRFSGRQFSNSRSEMNVSTLELGDSALYLCASSHDSRYGYTFGSGTRLTVV.

This clonotype appeared many times. The rearrangement joins TRBV6-5 to TRBJ2-3; D not resolved. Trimming stripped 5 bases from V and 1 base from J, with 13 bases between. This CDR3 is 15 amino acids long. Germline V gene sequence: CDR1 MNHEY, CDR2 SVGAGI. CDR3 region: CASSPTFSGTDTQYF. CDR3 nucleotides: TGTGCCAGCAGTCCGACCTTTTCGGGCACAGATACGCAGTATTTT.

This clonotype appeared many times. V usage is TRBV20-1 and J usage is TRBJ2-5, with 11 bases identical to TRBD2. The trim removed 6 bases at V and 2 bases at J, leaving 5 bases unmatched. Germline values: CDR1 DFQATT, CDR2 SNEGSKA (reference sequence). There are 14 residues in the CDR3. The CDR3 sequence is CSAGTSGQQETQYF. The CDR3 nucleotides are TGCAGTGCCGGGACTAGCGGCCAGCAAGAGACCCAGTACTTC.

This clonotype has a count of ten or more. The V and J genes are TRBV6-1 and TRBJ2-7; D is possibly TRBD2 (5 bases). The CDR3 length is 14 residues. CDR1 is MNHNS and CDR2 is SASEGT in the germline V gene. V lost 7 bases and J lost 2, with 15 bases in between. As DNA, the CDR3 is TGTGCCAGCACCCCAGCCGGGGTCCCCTACGAGCAGTACTTC. Amino acid sequence: CASTPAGVPYEQYF.

There are many counts of this clonotype. The chain is built from TRBV29-1 and TRBJ1-2; D is unclear. The length of the CDR3 is 14 residues. CDR1 and CDR2 from the germline V gene are SQVTM and ANQGSEA. Trimming took off 5 bases at V and 4 bases at J, with 17 bases between the two ends. The CDR3 loop reads CSVSHLANFYGYTF. CDR3 nucleotides: TGCAGCGTTAGCCATCTGGCTAATTTCTATGGCTACACCTTC.

This clonotype has only a few counts. The V gene is TRBV12-5, the J gene TRBJ2-3, with D hard to call. Germline CDR1 LGHNT, CDR2 FRNRAP. The CDR3 contains 15 residues. The ends were cut back, 0 bases at V and 3 bases at J, with 10 bases in the middle. CDR3 in amino acids: CASGLVLAGTDTQYF. CDR3 nucleotide sequence: TGTGCTAGTGGTTTGGTACTGGCCGGGACAGATACGCAGTATTTT.

This clonotype was seen repeatedly, ten times or more. The chain links TRBV30 to TRBJ1-2; TRBD1 is a possible D gene (5 bases). The CDR3 covers 12 residues. Trimming took off 5 bases at V and 7 bases at J, with 14 bases between the two ends. The germline V gene encodes CDR1 GTSNPN and CDR2 SVGIG (reference sequence). CDR3 DNA: TGTGCCTGGTCTTATCAGGGAGGTGGCTACACCTTC. Translated, it gives CAWSYQGGGYTF.

In this sample, this clonotype is medium-sized. The chain is built from TRBV6-4 and TRBJ1-4; no reliable D call. The CDR3 is made up of 14 amino acids. CDR1 is MRHNA, CDR2 SNTAGT, per germline. Trimming cost V 5 bases and J 5 bases, with 12 bases left between them. The CDR3 DNA reads as TGTGCCAGCAGTACGCCGCGATTAAATGAAAAACTGTTTTTT. Residues: CASSTPRLNEKLFF.

The rearrangement links TRBV27 to TRBJ2-7; D is unresolved. This CDR3 comprises 13 residues. The ends were cut back, 4 bases at V and 2 bases at J, with 9 bases in the middle. Germline CDR1 reads MNHEY; CDR2 reads SMNVEV (reference sequence). The CDR3 coding sequence is TGTGCCAGCAGTTCCAGCTACGCCTACGAGCAGTACTTC. Translating it yields CASSSSYAYEQYF.

At least ten counts were recorded for this clonotype. The chain is built from TRBV9 and TRBJ1-6, with 8 bases matching TRBD1. Germline lookup yields CDR1 SGDLS and CDR2 YYNGEE. This CDR3 is built from 14 residues. V trimming: 4 bases; J trimming: 8 bases; junction bases outside the gene matches: 5. The CDR3 bases are TGTGCCAGCAGCCAGGGGGCATTGGATTCACCCCTCCACTTT. Its protein is CASSQGALDSPLHF.

V and J are TRBV29-1 and TRBJ2-3; tentatively, D is TRBD2 (6 bases). This CDR3 is 17 amino acids long. Germline lookup yields CDR1 SQVTM and CDR2 ANQGSEA. Trimming took off 5 bases at V and 0 bases at J, with 21 bases between the two ends. CDR3 coding DNA: TGCAGCGTTTTAGGAGGGGACTGGTCAATTAGCACAGATACGCAGTATTTT. This translates into CSVLGGDWSISTDTQYF.

A few counts support this clonotype. The chain links TRBV29-1 to TRBJ1-3; tentative D call: TRBD1 (5 bases). CDR1 SQVTM and CDR2 ANQGSEA come from the germline V gene. The CDR3 is 13 residues long. With 4 bases removed from V and 1 base from J, the gap between germline ends came to 8 bases. The CDR3 sequence is CSVVRGSGNTIYF. CDR3 coding DNA: TGCAGCGTTGTAAGGGGATCTGGAAACACCATATATTTT.

This clonotype was recorded many times. The chain carries TRBV11-2 and TRBJ2-1; 8 nucleotides agree with TRBD2. V lost 1 base, J lost 0 bases, and 5 bases stayed unmatched. The germline CDR1 and CDR2 sequences are SGHAT and FQNNGV. This CDR3 is built from 17 residues. CDR3 region: CASSLGGLVSSYNEQFF. As DNA, the CDR3 is TGTGCCAGCAGCTTAGGGGGACTAGTCAGCTCCTACAATGAGCAGTTCTTC.

The sample holds many counts of this clonotype. CDR3 in DNA: TGTGCCAGCAGTTTGCAGACGGGCGGAGGTGAAAAACTGTTTTTT. Translated, it gives CASSLQTGGGEKLFF. The chain links TRBV27 to TRBJ1-4, with D uncertain. Deletions cut 3 bases from V and 7 bases from J, with 15 bases between. Germline CDR1 MNHEY, CDR2 SMNVEV (reference sequence). The CDR3 is 15 amino acids.

The genes are TRBV6-5 and TRBJ2-7, with TRBD2 identical over 7 bases. The CDR3 has 16 residues. CDR1 and CDR2 (germline): MNHEY, SVGAGI. The J segment lost 1 base and the V segment lost 6 bases, leaving 12 bases of the junction unmatched. The CDR3, as DNA: TGTGCCAGCAGCCACTCTTCGGGGGGACCGTCCTACGAGCAGTACTTC. This gives the protein CASSHSSGGPSYEQYF.

This clonotype was seen many times. V and J are TRBV7-3 and TRBJ2-3; D might be TRBD2 (5 bases). The CDR3 consists of 14 residues. From germline, CDR1 is SGHTA and CDR2 FQGTGA. Trimming removed 5 bases from V and 2 bases from J, with 11 bases in between. CDR3 amino acids: CASSPGRDTDTQYF. The CDR3 nucleotides read TGTGCCAGCAGCCCCGGACGGGACACAGATACGCAGTATTTT.

In this sample, this clonotype turned up many times. The CDR3 reads CASSVGVLDQPQHF. CDR3 coding DNA: TGTGCCAGCAGCGTAGGGGTTCTCGATCAGCCCCAGCATTTT. The chain is built from TRBV9 and TRBJ1-5; D unclear. The CDR3 totals 14 residues. Germline V gives CDR1 SGDLS, CDR2 YYNGEE. V lost 0 bases to trimming and J lost 5 bases, with 9 bases between them.

This clonotype occurred many times. The rearrangement joins TRBV20-1 to TRBJ2-7; TRBD1 matches at 7 bases. This CDR3 region has 13 residues. CDR1 is DFQATT and CDR2 is SNEGSKA in the germline V gene (reference sequence). Trimming at V came to 1 base and at J to 3 bases, leaving 3 bases not matched to a gene. CDR3 sequence: CSARGTGLYEQYF. In DNA, the CDR3 is TGCAGTGCTAGAGGGACAGGCCTCTACGAGCAGTACTTC.

This clonotype occurred many times. V gene TRBV25-1 combines with J gene TRBJ1-6; 7 bases align to TRBD1. Trimming cost V 3 bases and J 7 bases; bases outside gene matches: 6. Germline loops: CDR1 MGHDK, CDR2 SYGVNS. The CDR3 loop spans 15 amino acids. CDR3 residues: CASSELTGWNSPLHF. For the CDR3, the DNA is TGTGCCAGCAGTGAGCTGACAGGGTGGAATTCACCCCTCCACTTT.

This chain connects TRBV11-2 to TRBJ2-1; TRBD2 matches 10 bases. The CDR3 runs 15 residues. CDR1 SGHAT and CDR2 FQNNGV come from the germline V gene. With V trimmed by 4 bases and J by 9 bases, 9 bases remained unmatched. In nucleotides, the CDR3 is TGTGCCAGCAGCTCTACTAGCGGGATTAAGGTTGAGCAGTTCTTC. This encodes CASSSTSGIKVEQFF.

The table lists this clonotype with many counts. V is TRBV7-2 and J is TRBJ1-1, with D unclear. Trimming stripped 5 bases from V and 11 bases from J, with 12 bases between. Germline CDR1 reads SGHTA; CDR2 reads FQGNSA. The CDR3 contains 11 residues. CDR3 bases: TGTGCCAGCAGCCCCCTGGTGGGGGCTTTCTTT. Translated, it gives CASSPLVGAFF.

This clonotype came up many times. This chain joins TRBV5-1 and TRBJ1-1; no clear D gene. CDR1 is SGHRS and CDR2 is YFSETQ in the germline V gene. This CDR3 has 13 amino acids. V was pared by 7 bases and J by 0 bases, with 10 bases between. CDR3 sequence reads: CASARALNTEAFF. CDR3 DNA: TGCGCCAGCGCGAGGGCCCTGAACACTGAAGCTTTCTTT.

This clonotype appeared many times. The chain joins TRBV6-1 to TRBJ2-7; the match to TRBD2 covers 8 bases. The CDR3 extends over 13 amino acids. Trimming at V came to 2 bases and at J to 6 bases, leaving 3 bases not matched to a gene. The germline V gene encodes CDR1 MNHNS and CDR2 SASEGT. The CDR3 region is CASSEFAGGEQYF. The CDR3 DNA reads as TGTGCCAGCAGTGAATTTGCGGGGGGCGAGCAGTACTTC.